The 18 T cell receptor beta chains reported below all come from one sample, sequenced in a study of cytomegalovirus exposure and HLA in healthy donors. PCR involved 60 Vbeta and 13 Jbeta primers. Data came from immunoSEQ multiplex PCR; TCRdb stores just in-frame clones and leaves some out. The sample includes roughly 170,000 clones, about 79% seen only once; the top ten take around 1.2%. The sequenced sample was PBMCs. Receptor source: a girl aged 2 to 10 in good health and CMV-seropositive.

V gene TRBV19 combines with J gene TRBJ2-1, with D perhaps TRBD1 (6 bases). V gave up 7 bases and J gave up 7 bases, with 8 bases separating them. Germline CDR1 is LNHDA and CDR2 is SQIVND (reference sequence). The CDR3 extends over 11 amino acids. CDR3 in DNA: TGTGCCAGTATAGGGGGAAATGAGCAGTTCTTC. Protein product: CASIGGNEQFF.

In this sample, this clone turned up once. The V and J genes are TRBV7-2 and TRBJ2-1; D may be TRBD1 (6 bases). The V end lost 5 bases, the J end lost 7 bases, and 15 bases lay between the germline ends. Germline values: CDR1 SGHTA, CDR2 FQGNSA. There are 14 residues in the CDR3. The CDR3 protein is CASSLRGWGNEQFF. The CDR3 region has the DNA TGTGCCAGCAGCCTCAGGGGATGGGGGAATGAGCAGTTCTTC. The full variable domain, in which reference TRBV7-2 and TRBJ2-1 provide the parts outside the CDR3, is GAGVSQSPSNKVTEKGKDVELRCDPISGHTALYWYRQSLGQGLEFLIYFQGNSAPDKSGLPSDRFSAERTGGSVSTLTIQRTQQEDSAVYLCASSLRGWGNEQFFGPGTRLTVL.

V and J are TRBV6-1 and TRBJ1-2; 8 positions agree with TRBD1. Germline CDR1 is MNHNS and CDR2 is SASEGT. V dropped 3 bases and J dropped 5; count of bases not matched to a gene: 11. The CDR3 loop spans 16 amino acids. In DNA form, the CDR3 reads TGTGCCAGCAGTGAGGGCCTTAATCAGGGGGCATATGGCTACACCTTC. It specifies CASSEGLNQGAYGYTF.

This rearrangement joins TRBV12-5 to TRBJ2-1; 7 nucleotides match TRBD2. V lost 3 bases, J lost 10 bases, and 0 bases stayed unmatched. The CDR3 extends over 11 amino acids. The germline gives CDR1 LGHNT, CDR2 FRNRAP. DNA for the CDR3: TGTGCTAGTGGTTTAGCGGGAGAGCAGTTCTTC. Its translation: CASGLAGEQFF.

The J gene is TRBJ2-2, the V gene TRBV5-1; perhaps TRBD1 as D (5 bases). There are 15 residues in the CDR3. V was cut by 0 bases and J by 7 bases, with 13 bases left in between. In germline, CDR1 is SGHRS, CDR2 YFSETQ. CDR3 bases: TGCGCCAGCAGCTTGGTATCCAGGGTCGGCGGGGAGCTGTTTTTT. As protein: CASSLVSRVGGELFF.

This clone has only one observation. The chain carries TRBV30 and TRBJ2-3; 13 positions match TRBD2. The J segment lost 4 bases and the V segment lost 5 bases, leaving 6 bases of the junction unmatched. Germline loops: CDR1 GTSNPN, CDR2 SVGIG (reference sequence). The CDR3 spans 15 residues. DNA for the CDR3: TGTGCCTGGGGACCGGGACTAGCGGGATCAGATACGCAGTATTTT. It translates to CAWGPGLAGSDTQYF. Using reference TRBV30 and TRBJ2-3 for the parts outside the CDR3, the full variable domain is SQTIHQWPATLVQPVGSPLSLECTVEGTSNPNLYWYRQAAGRGLQLLFYSVGIGQISSEVPQNLSASRPQDRQFILSSKKLLLSDSGFYLCAWGPGLAGSDTQYFGPGTRLTVL.

J is TRBJ1-1 and V is TRBV5-6; D ambiguous. Deletions cut 1 base from V and 1 base from J, with 8 bases between. The CDR3 length is 14 residues. Germline CDR1 and CDR2: SGHDT and YYEEEE. CDR3 sequence: CASSLFYSNTEAFF. The DNA of the CDR3 is TGTGCCAGCAGCTTGTTCTATTCGAACACTGAAGCTTTCTTT. The variable domain in full, completed from reference TRBV5-6 and TRBJ1-1, reads DAGVTQSPTHLIKTRGQQVTLRCSPKSGHDTVSWYQQALGQGPQFIFQYYEEEERQRGNFPDRFSGHQFPNYSSELNVNALLLGDSALYLCASSLFYSNTEAFFGQGTRLTVV.

The sample holds one count of this clone. V and J are TRBV30 and TRBJ1-2; 7 bases match TRBD1. The V gene's germline CDR1 is GTSNPN and CDR2 SVGIG (reference sequence). The CDR3 totals 13 residues. V lost 8 bases and J lost 8; bases outside the gene matches: 14. Here the CDR3 DNA reads TGTGCCGGAACGGGTCAGGGGGTCGGAGGCTACACCTTC. Translating it yields CAGTGQGVGGYTF.

The chain links TRBV15 to TRBJ2-7, with 7 nucleotides matching TRBD2. This CDR3 contains 15 residues. The J segment lost 2 bases and the V segment lost 5 bases, leaving 9 bases of the junction unmatched. CDR1 and CDR2 (germline): LNHNV, YYDKDF (reference sequence). CDR3 amino acids: CATSFLAGGTYEQYF. CDR3 coding DNA: TGTGCCACCAGCTTCTTAGCGGGTGGGACCTACGAGCAGTACTTC. The variable domain in full, with the rest retrieved from reference TRBV15 and TRBJ2-7, is DAMVIQNPRYQVTQFGKPVTLSCSQTLNHNVMYWYQQKSSQAPKLLFHYYDKDFNNEADTPDNFQSRRPNTSFCFLDIRSPGLGDTAMYLCATSFLAGGTYEQYFGPGTRLTVT.

The chain has TRBV11-2 and TRBJ1-2; the D is unclear. V shed 3 bases and J shed 5 bases, with 10 bases lying between them. CDR1 and CDR2 from the germline V gene are SGHAT and FQNNGV. The CDR3 loop spans 13 amino acids. In DNA form, the CDR3 reads TGTGCCAGCAGCTTTGCCCCCACTTATGGCTACACCTTC. It encodes CASSFAPTYGYTF.

The chain uses TRBV5-1 and TRBJ2-1, with 14 bases aligning to TRBD2. J gave up 7 bases and V 4 bases, and 4 bases lay outside the gene matches. Germline CDR1 reads SGHRS; CDR2 reads YFSETQ. The CDR3 sequence is 15 residues long. The CDR3 DNA sequence: TGCGCCAGCAGCGCGACTAGCGGGAGGGAGAATGAGCAGTTCTTC. Translated, it gives CASSATSGRENEQFF.

This clone showed up just a few times. The J gene is TRBJ1-5, the V gene TRBV30, with D possibly being TRBD1 (6 bases). Between the trimmed V and J ends, which lost 3 bases and 2 bases, there was a span of 11 bases. This CDR3 comprises 14 residues. Germline V gene sequence: CDR1 GTSNPN, CDR2 SVGIG (reference sequence). The CDR3, as DNA: TGTGCCTGGAGGAGTTCAGGGGGCAATCAGCCCCAGCATTTT. Amino acids: CAWRSSGGNQPQHF.

The V and J genes are TRBV25-1 and TRBJ2-3; possible D gene TRBD2, 5 bases. The CDR3 is 16 residues long. CDR1 is MGHDK, CDR2 SYGVNS, per germline. Trimming stripped 4 bases from V and 2 bases from J, with 16 bases between. The CDR3 DNA follows: TGTGCCAGCAGTGTAGCCGAGGACCTAGCCACAGATACGCAGTATTTT. It yields the protein CASSVAEDLATDTQYF.

The genes are TRBV25-1 and TRBJ1-1; the D is unclear. Trimming removed 3 bases at V and 1 base at J, with 9 bases between. Germline V lookup: CDR1 MGHDK, CDR2 SYGVNS. The CDR3 runs to 14 residues. The CDR3 protein is CASSDHSRNTEAFF. CDR3 in DNA: TGTGCCAGCAGTGACCACTCAAGGAACACTGAAGCTTTCTTT.

The genes are TRBV5-8 and TRBJ1-5; possible D gene TRBD1, 5 bases. This CDR3 region has 15 residues. Between the trimmed V and J ends, which lost 2 bases and 0 bases, there was a span of 9 bases. Germline CDR1 is SGHTS and CDR2 is YDEGEE. CDR3 sequence (DNA): TGTGCCAGCAGCTTCCAGGGATATAGCAATCAGCCCCAGCATTTT. Its translation: CASSFQGYSNQPQHF.

V usage is TRBV7-9 and J usage is TRBJ1-4, with TRBD1 matching over 10 bases. V trimming: 4 bases; J trimming: 8 bases; junction bases outside the gene matches: 10. Germline CDR1 is SEHNR and CDR2 is FQNEAQ (reference sequence). The CDR3 has 16 residues. The CDR3 nucleotides read TGTGCCAGCAGCTCCGATCCGACAGGGGGCCGAGAAAAACTGTTTTTT. Translated, it gives CASSSDPTGGREKLFF.

The chain combines TRBV5-1 with TRBJ2-1, with no clear D. Germline lookup yields CDR1 SGHRS and CDR2 YFSETQ. V shed 7 bases and J shed 2 bases, with 16 bases lying between them. This CDR3 spans 15 amino acids. The DNA of the CDR3 is TGCGCCAGCTCTACTGTCACGGTTGCCTACAATGAGCAGTTCTTC. Translating it yields CASSTVTVAYNEQFF.

The chain uses TRBV27 and TRBJ1-2; D is perhaps TRBD1 (5 bases). CDR1 is MNHEY, CDR2 SMNVEV, per germline (reference sequence). The CDR3 loop spans 12 amino acids. V dropped 5 bases and J dropped 4 bases, with 8 bases sitting between them. The CDR3 reads CASSDGGYGYTF. The CDR3 DNA sequence: TGTGCCAGCAGTGACGGGGGCTATGGCTACACCTTC.